What follows describes a single T cell receptor (beta chain). Its target is unknown. Template switching added a universal primer site; cDNA carried unique molecular identifiers. Each CDR3 protein is one row after TCRdb ran MiXCR on the 5' RACE reads. Altogether under 500,000 distinct CDR3 sequences are present, approximately 15% being singletons, with the ten largest covering about 0.97%. Deletions cut 5 bases from V and 9 bases from J, with 20 bases between. Germline V gene data show CDR1 as SGHAT and CDR2 as FQNNGV. This CDR3 spans 16 amino acids. This entry belongs to a study of identical twins. General observations from the study: Cross-sectional statistics, not tracking of the same donors, supported the conclusions.

These data were also reused for a study on yellow fever vaccine responses in identical twins.

The sample comprised CD4+ T cells sorted from blood. This sequence originates from a woman between 18 and 29 years old in good health. V usage is TRBV11-2 and J usage is TRBJ1-6; D is possibly TRBD1 (6 bases). Here the CDR3 reads CASSPYEGGLGSPLHF. The CDR3 DNA sequence: TGTGCCAGCAGCCCCTATGAGGGGGGGCTAGGTTCACCCCTCCACTTT.